Described below is a single TCR beta chain sequence and its context. Its specificity is not known. TCR alpha and beta CDR3 regions were amplified from RNA using iRepertoire nested multiplex PCR. For one-step reverse transcription and amplification, roughly 95-450 ng of tissue mRNA or PBMC total RNA was used. From the multiplex PCR reads, TCRdb called clonotypes with MiXCR, one entry per CDR3 protein. Of around 140,000 distinct CDR3 sequences detected, 30% to 40% appear once; the ten largest clones hold over 15%. This record comes from a study of glioma-infiltrating T cells. Deletions cut 5 bases from V and 5 bases from J, with 5 bases between. CDR1 and CDR2 (germline): SGHAT, FQNNGV. The CDR3 consists of 11 residues. Study-wide results and limits: Gliomas, especially low-grade, showed above-expected tissue-blood divergence; non-neoplastic patients showed below.

V gene TRBV11-2 combines with J gene TRBJ2-3; D gene unclear. This TCR derives from a human donor with low-grade glioma or glioblastoma, undergoing nonglioma brain surgery, or in good health (not recorded which). The sequencing sample was made of glioma tissue, nonneoplastic brain tissue, or PBMCs (not recorded which). CDR3 sequence reads: CASSAQDTQYF. CDR3 coding DNA: TGTGCCAGCAGCGCCCAAGATACGCAGTATTTT.